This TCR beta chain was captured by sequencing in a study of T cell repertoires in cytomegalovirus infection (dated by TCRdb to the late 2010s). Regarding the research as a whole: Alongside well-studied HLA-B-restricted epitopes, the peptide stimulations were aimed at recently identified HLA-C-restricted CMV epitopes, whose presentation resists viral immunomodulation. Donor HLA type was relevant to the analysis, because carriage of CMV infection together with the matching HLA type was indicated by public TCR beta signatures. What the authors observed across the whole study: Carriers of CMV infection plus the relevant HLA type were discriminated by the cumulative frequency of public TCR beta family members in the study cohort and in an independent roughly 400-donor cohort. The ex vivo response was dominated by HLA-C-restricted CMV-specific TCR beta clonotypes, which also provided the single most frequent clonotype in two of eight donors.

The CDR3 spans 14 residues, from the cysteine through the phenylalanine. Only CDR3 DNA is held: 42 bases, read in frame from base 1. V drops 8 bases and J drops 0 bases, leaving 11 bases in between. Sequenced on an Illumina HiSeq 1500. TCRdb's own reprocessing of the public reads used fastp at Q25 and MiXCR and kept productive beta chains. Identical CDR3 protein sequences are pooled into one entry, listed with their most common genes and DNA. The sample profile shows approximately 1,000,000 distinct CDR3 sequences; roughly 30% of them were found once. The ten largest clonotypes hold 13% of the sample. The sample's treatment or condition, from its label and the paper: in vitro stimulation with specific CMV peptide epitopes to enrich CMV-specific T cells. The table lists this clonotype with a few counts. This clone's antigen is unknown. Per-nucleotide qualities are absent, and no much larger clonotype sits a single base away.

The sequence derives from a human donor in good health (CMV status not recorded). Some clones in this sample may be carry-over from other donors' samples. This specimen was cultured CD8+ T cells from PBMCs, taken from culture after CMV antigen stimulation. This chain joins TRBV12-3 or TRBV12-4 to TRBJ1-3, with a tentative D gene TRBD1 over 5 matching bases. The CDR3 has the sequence CASRGILSGNTIYF. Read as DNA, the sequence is TGTGCCAGCCGGGGGATCCTCTCTGGAAACACCATATATTTT.